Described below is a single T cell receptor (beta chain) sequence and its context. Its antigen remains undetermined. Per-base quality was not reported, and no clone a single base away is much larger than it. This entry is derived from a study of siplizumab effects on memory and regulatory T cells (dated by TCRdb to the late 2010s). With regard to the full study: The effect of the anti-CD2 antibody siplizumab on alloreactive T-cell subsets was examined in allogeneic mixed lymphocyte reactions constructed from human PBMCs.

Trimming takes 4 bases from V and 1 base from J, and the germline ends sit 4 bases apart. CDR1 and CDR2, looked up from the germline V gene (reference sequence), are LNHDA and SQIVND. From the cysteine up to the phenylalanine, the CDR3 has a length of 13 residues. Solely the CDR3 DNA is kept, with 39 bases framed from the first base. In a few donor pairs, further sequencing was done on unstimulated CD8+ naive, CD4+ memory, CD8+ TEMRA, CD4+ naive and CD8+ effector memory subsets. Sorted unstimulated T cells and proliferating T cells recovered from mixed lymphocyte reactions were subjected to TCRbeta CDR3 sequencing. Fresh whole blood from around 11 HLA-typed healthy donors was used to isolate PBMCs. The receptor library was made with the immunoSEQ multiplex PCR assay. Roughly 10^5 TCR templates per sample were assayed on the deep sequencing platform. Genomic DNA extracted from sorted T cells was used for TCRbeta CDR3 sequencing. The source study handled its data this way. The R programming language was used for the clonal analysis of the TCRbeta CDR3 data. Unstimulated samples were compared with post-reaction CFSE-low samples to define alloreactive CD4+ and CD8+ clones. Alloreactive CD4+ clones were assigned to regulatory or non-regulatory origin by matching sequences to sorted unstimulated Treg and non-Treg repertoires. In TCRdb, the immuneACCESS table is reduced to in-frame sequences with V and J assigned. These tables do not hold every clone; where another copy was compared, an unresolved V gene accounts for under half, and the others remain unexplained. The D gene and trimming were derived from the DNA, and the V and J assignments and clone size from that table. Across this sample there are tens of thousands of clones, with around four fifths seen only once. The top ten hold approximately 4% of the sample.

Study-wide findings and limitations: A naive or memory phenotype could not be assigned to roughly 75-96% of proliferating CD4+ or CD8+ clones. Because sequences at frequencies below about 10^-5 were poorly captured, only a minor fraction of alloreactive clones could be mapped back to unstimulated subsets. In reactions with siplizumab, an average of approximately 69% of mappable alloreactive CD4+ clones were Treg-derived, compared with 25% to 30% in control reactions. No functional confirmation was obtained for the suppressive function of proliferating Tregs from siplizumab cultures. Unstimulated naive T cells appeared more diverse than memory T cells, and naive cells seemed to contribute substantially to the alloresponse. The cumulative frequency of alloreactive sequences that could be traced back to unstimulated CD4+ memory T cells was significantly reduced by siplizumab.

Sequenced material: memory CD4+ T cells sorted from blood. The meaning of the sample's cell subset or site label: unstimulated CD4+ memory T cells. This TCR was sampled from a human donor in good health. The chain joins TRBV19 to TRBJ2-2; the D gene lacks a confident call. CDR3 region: CASSRVNTGELFF. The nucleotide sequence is TGTGCCAGTAGTAGGGTGAACACCGGGGAGCTGTTTTTT.